Below are 11 T cell receptor beta chains sequenced from a single sample in a study of regulatory and conventional T cells in RAG deficiency. Blood CD4+ CD25-low CD127-high conventional T cells supplied the genomic DNA template. Sequencing used immunoSEQ multiplex PCR; TCRdb keeps in-frame clones, though not all of them. Here the sample spans 34,000 or so clones, about 76% being singletons. This sample was also put to use in a study of regulatory T cells. As that report states: Amplification used 52 TRBV primers and 13 TRBJ primers.

Sequencing was performed on CD4+ effector T cells sorted from blood. Receptors originate from a human donor in good health.

The chain has TRBV28 and TRBJ2-1, with D uncertain. Between the trimmed V and J ends, which lost 5 bases and 4 bases, there was a span of 6 bases. Germline values: CDR1 MDHEN, CDR2 SYDVKM. The CDR3 has 12 residues. The CDR3 region has the DNA TGTGCCAGCAGTGAAGTGTACAATGAGCAGTTCTTC. It encodes CASSEVYNEQFF.

This chain joins TRBV5-1 and TRBJ2-3, with TRBD2 matching over 8 bases. Per germline, CDR1 SGHRS and CDR2 YFSETQ. The CDR3 sequence is 16 residues long. V was clipped by 2 bases and J by 3 bases; unmatched bases: 8. This CDR3 reads CASSLPWAGGTDTQYF. CDR3 in DNA: TGCGCCAGCAGCTTACCGTGGGCGGGGGGAACAGATACGCAGTATTTT.

This rearrangement joins TRBV6-5 to TRBJ1-5; tentative D call: TRBD1 (6 bases). The CDR3 spans 14 residues. Looked up from germline, CDR1 is MNHEY and CDR2 is SVGAGI. Trimming cost V 6 bases and J 3 bases, with 12 bases left between them. CDR3 protein: CASSLGQFNQPQHF. CDR3 DNA sequence: TGTGCCAGCAGCTTAGGACAGTTCAATCAGCCCCAGCATTTT.

The chain carries TRBV13 and TRBJ1-1, with D maybe TRBD1 (5 bases). V lost 0 bases to trimming and J lost 10 bases, with 15 bases between them. CDR1 and CDR2 (germline): PRHDT, FYEKMQ (reference sequence). The CDR3 is made up of 14 amino acids. CDR3: CASSLGGEVEGAFF. CDR3 bases: TGTGCCAGCAGCTTAGGAGGGGAAGTCGAGGGAGCTTTCTTT. Combining the CDR3 with reference TRBV13 and TRBJ1-1 gives the whole variable domain AAGVIQSPRHLIKEKRETATLKCYPIPRHDTVYWYQQGPGQDPQFLISFYEKMQSDKGSIPDRFSAQQFSDYHSELNMSSLELGDSALYFCASSLGGEVEGAFFGQGTRLTVV.

This CDR3 is CASSVVGDRSGNTIYF. CDR3 nucleotides: TGTGCCAGCAGCGTTGTAGGGGATCGGTCTGGAAACACCATATATTTT. The V gene is TRBV9, the J gene TRBJ1-3, with D possibly TRBD1 on 5 matching bases. The CDR3 consists of 16 residues. Trimming took 2 bases from V and 1 from J, leaving 13 bases between them. Germline values: CDR1 SGDLS, CDR2 YYNGEE.

V usage is TRBV2 and J usage is TRBJ2-1; D remains unclear. V was clipped by 5 bases and J by 6 bases, with 5 bases between them. Germline V gene data show CDR1 as SNHLY and CDR2 as FYNNEI. CDR3 length: 11 amino acids. CDR3 bases: TGTGCCAGCAGTTACCTCAATGAGCAGTTCTTC. It codes for CASSYLNEQFF.

This clone has only a few counts. J is TRBJ1-2 and V is TRBV11-2, with 8 bases fitting TRBD1. CDR1 and CDR2 (germline): SGHAT, FQNNGV. CDR3 size: 17 residues. Trimming at V came to 1 base and at J to 3 bases, leaving 10 bases not matched to a gene. This chain's CDR3 is CASSLGLSGTGDYGYTF. The CDR3, as DNA: TGTGCCAGCAGCTTAGGTCTGTCCGGGACAGGTGACTATGGCTACACCTTC.

This clone appeared a single time. The V gene is TRBV6-1, the J gene TRBJ1-2; D not certain. The V end lost 4 bases, the J end lost 4 bases, and 10 bases lay between the germline ends. CDR1 and CDR2 from the germline V gene are MNHNS and SASEGT. This CDR3 is 13 amino acids long. The CDR3 DNA is TGTGCCAGCAGTGGCGTAATCAGCTATGGCTACACCTTC. Encoded protein: CASSGVISYGYTF.

The gene calls are TRBV7-9 and TRBJ2-6; 8 bases map to TRBD1. V was clipped by 1 base and J by 0 bases; unmatched bases: 2. The CDR3 runs to 17 residues. Germline V CDR1 and CDR2: SEHNR, FQNEAQ (reference sequence). The DNA for the CDR3 is TGTGCCAGCAGCTTAGGACAGGGGAGCTCTGGGGCCAACGTCCTGACTTTC. The encoded protein is CASSLGQGSSGANVLTF.

The chain is built from TRBV7-2 and TRBJ2-6, with unresolved D. The CDR3 consists of 15 residues. V lost 4 bases to trimming and J lost 1 base, with 8 bases between them. The germline V gene encodes CDR1 SGHTA and CDR2 FQGNSA. The CDR3 coding sequence is TGTGCCAGCAGCTACCGGACGTCTGGGGCCAACGTCCTGACTTTC. This codes for CASSYRTSGANVLTF.

V and J are TRBV7-2 and TRBJ1-4; 7 nucleotides align to TRBD1. Trimming cost V 4 bases and J 5 bases; bases outside gene matches: 4. CDR1 SGHTA and CDR2 FQGNSA come from the germline V gene. The CDR3 covers 14 residues. The CDR3 DNA is TGTGCCAGCAGCTCTCGGGACAGCAATGAAAAACTGTTTTTT. As protein: CASSSRDSNEKLFF.